The following is a T cell receptor beta chain sequence with its context. Its antigen is undetermined. The data stem from a study of T cells in tuberculosis. At the level of the study: IGRA-negative adolescents, IGRA-positive adolescents with latent tuberculosis and adults with active tuberculosis formed this South African cohort. Notes on the study in general: Active tuberculosis cases were adults; controls were adolescents.

With V trimmed by 5 bases and J by 5 bases, 10 bases remained unmatched. Looked up from germline, CDR1 is SGHAT and CDR2 is FQNNGV. The CDR3 is made up of 16 amino acids. Clones were read by immunoSEQ multiplex PCR, and TCRdb kept only the in-frame ones, dropping some. The data show more than 40,000 clones, roughly 94% seen once. The sequenced sample consisted of PBMCs. The TCR comes from a donor aged 10 to 29 with latent tuberculosis or without tuberculosis infection. Some clones in this sample may be carry-over from other donors' samples. The chain links TRBV11-2 to TRBJ2-1, with 9 bases aligning to TRBD1. The CDR3: CASSLFTGQGNNEQFF. The CDR3, as DNA: TGTGCCAGCAGCCTTTTCACTGGACAGGGGAACAATGAGCAGTTCTTC.